This TCR beta chain was obtained from a study of shared clonotypes between healthy human individuals. This CDR3 has 13 residues. Trimming took 1 base from V and 9 from J; bases not matched to a gene: 3. CDR1 and CDR2 from the germline V gene are SGHVS and FNYEAQ. This table comes from immunoSEQ multiplex PCR, and its TCRdb copy is limited to in-frame clones, with some not included. Of some 79,000 clones listed, about 64% are singletons. The sequence came from a man aged 25 to 45 in good health. The chain joins TRBV7-6 to TRBJ1-1; 9 nucleotides agree with TRBD1. Specimen: memory CD8+ T cells sorted from blood. Subset defined: CD45RO+ cells pooled with CCR7-negative TemRA cells. In DNA form, the CDR3 reads TGTGCCAGCAGCTTAGTGACAGGGGGGAAAGCTTTCTTT. It is translated as CASSLVTGGKAFF.